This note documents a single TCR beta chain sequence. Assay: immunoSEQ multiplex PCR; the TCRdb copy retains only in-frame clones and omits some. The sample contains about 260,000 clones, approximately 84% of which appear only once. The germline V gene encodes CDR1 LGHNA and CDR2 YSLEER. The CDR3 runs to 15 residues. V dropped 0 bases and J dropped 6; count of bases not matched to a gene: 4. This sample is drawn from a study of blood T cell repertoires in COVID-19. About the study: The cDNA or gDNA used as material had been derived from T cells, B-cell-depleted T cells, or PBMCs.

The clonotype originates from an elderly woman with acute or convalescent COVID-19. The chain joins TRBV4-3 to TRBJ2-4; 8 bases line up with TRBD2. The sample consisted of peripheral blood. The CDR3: CASSQDGRGGNIQYF. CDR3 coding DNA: TGCGCCAGCAGCCAAGATGGCCGGGGGGGAAACATTCAGTACTTC.